This TCR beta chain was recovered during a study of cytomegalovirus exposure and HLA in healthy donors. Study as a whole: The 110 or so validation repertoires used a platform that matched the one used for the 500 to 700 first-cohort repertoires, as a later analysis reported.

The donors were part of the validation cohort of more than 90 subjects. That cohort was separate from the first cohort, which comprised about 730 subjects. General study findings and limits: There were some public TCRs occurring in many donors, but most TCR sequences were rare. Cytomegalovirus-associated status was assigned to 164 TCR beta chains.

As for this clone: Its target is unknown.

Sequencing used immunoSEQ multiplex PCR; TCRdb keeps in-frame clones, though not all of them. Of about 68,000 clones listed, roughly nine tenths are singletons. Trimming cost V 0 bases and J 2 bases, with 9 bases left between them. CDR1 and CDR2 from the germline V gene are SGDLS and YYNGEE. CDR3 length: 16 amino acids. The V gene is TRBV9, the J gene TRBJ2-6; D is undetermined. Material: PBMCs. The source is a man aged 18 to 35 in good health and CMV-seronegative. CDR3 coding DNA: TGTGCCAGCAGCGTAGTCGGCAGGCCTGGGGCCAACGTCCTGACTTTC. Protein sequence: CASSVVGRPGANVLTF.